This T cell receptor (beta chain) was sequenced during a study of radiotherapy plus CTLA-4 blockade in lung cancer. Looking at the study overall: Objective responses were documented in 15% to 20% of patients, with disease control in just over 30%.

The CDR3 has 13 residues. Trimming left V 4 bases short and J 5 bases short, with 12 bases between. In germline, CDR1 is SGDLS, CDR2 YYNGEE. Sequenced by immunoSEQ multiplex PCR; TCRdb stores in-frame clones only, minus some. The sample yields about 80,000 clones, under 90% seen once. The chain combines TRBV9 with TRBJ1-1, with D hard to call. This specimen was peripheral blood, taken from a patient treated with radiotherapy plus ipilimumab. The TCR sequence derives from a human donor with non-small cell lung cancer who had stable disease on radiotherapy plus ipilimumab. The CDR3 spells CASSPRSGTEAFF. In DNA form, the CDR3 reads TGTGCCAGCAGCCCCCGGAGCGGGACTGAAGCTTTCTTT.